These 16 T cell receptor beta chains originate from one sample sequenced in a study of shared clonotypes between healthy human individuals. The naive CD8 population came from CD45RO-negative cells selected for CCR7, without terminally differentiated effector memory CD45RA+ cells. Some clones are missing from TCRdb's copy, which holds only in-frame ones; the method was immunoSEQ multiplex PCR. Here the sample spans roughly 590,000 clones, over 95% being singletons. Sequenced material: naive CD8+ T cells sorted from blood. Every receptor here comes from a woman in her thirties in good health.

V usage is TRBV13 and J usage is TRBJ2-2, with D possibly being TRBD1 (6 bases). Germline CDR1 and CDR2: PRHDT and FYEKMQ (reference sequence). V lost 2 bases, J lost 4 bases, and 11 bases lay in between. The length of the CDR3 is 15 residues. CDR3 nucleotide sequence: TGTGCCAGCAGCTTACGACAGGTGGGCACCGGGGAGCTGTTTTTT. This translates into CASSLRQVGTGELFF.

This rearrangement joins TRBV5-1 to TRBJ2-2; a possible D gene is TRBD2 (6 bases). V gave up 0 bases and J gave up 8 bases, with 11 bases separating them. This CDR3 spans 14 amino acids. From germline, CDR1 is SGHRS and CDR2 YFSETQ. CDR3: CASSLVAEMGELFF. The CDR3 DNA reads TGCGCCAGCAGCTTGGTAGCGGAGATGGGGGAGCTGTTTTTT.

The chain recombines TRBV7-9 with TRBJ2-7, with D possibly being TRBD1 or TRBD2 (8 bases each). Germline V lookup: CDR1 SEHNR, CDR2 FQNEAQ (reference sequence). The length of the CDR3 is 19 residues. The V and J ends lost 6 bases and 7 bases respectively, with 34 bases between them. CDR3 DNA: TGTGCCAGCAGTTACAGGGGGAAAGGAGCGGGAGCCCCTGCGGGGGAGCAGTACTTC. Amino acids: CASSYRGKGAGAPAGEQYF. Supplemented by reference TRBV7-9 and TRBJ2-7, the full variable domain reads DTGVSQNPRHKITKRGQNVTFRCDPISEHNRLYWYRQTLGQGPEFLTYFQNEAQLEKSRLLSDRFSAERPKGSFSTLEIQRTEQGDSAMYLCASSYRGKGAGAPAGEQYFGPGTRLTVT.

This chain connects TRBV7-7 to TRBJ2-5, with a possible D match to TRBD2 (7 bases). Trimming stripped 5 bases from V and 3 bases from J, with 13 bases between. Looked up from germline, CDR1 is SSHAT and CDR2 is FNYEAQ (reference sequence). This CDR3 contains 14 residues. The CDR3 reads CASSSREGEETQYF. CDR3 DNA sequence: TGTGCCAGCAGCAGCAGGGAGGGGGAAGAGACCCAGTACTTC.

The chain couples TRBV7-8 to TRBJ2-5; D is undetermined. The end of the DNA aligns better with TRBJ2-7, so the J call may be wrong. The CDR3 spans 11 residues. CDR1 is SGHVS and CDR2 is FQNEAQ in the germline V gene. CDR3 region: CASSRDYEQYF. CDR3 in DNA: TGTGCCAGCAGCCGTGACTACGAGCAGTACTTC.

The chain combines TRBV27 with TRBJ2-7; 11 nucleotides agree with TRBD2. The CDR3 consists of 16 residues. Germline CDR1 is MNHEY and CDR2 is SMNVEV (reference sequence). Trimming at V came to 5 bases and at J to 4 bases, leaving 10 bases not matched to a gene. The CDR3 nucleotides are TGTGCCAGCAGTATGAGTGCGGGACTAGCGGTATACGAGCAGTACTTC. Its translation is CASSMSAGLAVYEQYF.

The chain is built from TRBV11-2 and TRBJ2-7; D remains unclear. Germline V gives CDR1 SGHAT, CDR2 FQNNGV. Trimming removed 3 bases at V and 0 bases at J, with 15 bases between. This CDR3 has 16 residues. The CDR3 sequence is CASSFSGRGYSYEQYF. CDR3 sequence (DNA): TGTGCCAGCAGCTTTTCAGGCCGTGGTTACTCCTACGAGCAGTACTTC.

This rearrangement joins TRBV28 to TRBJ1-5, with D possibly TRBD1 on 5 matching bases. CDR3 length equals 14 residues. The germline V gene encodes CDR1 MDHEN and CDR2 SYDVKM. Trimming cost V 3 bases and J 4 bases, with 10 bases left between them. The CDR3 DNA is TGTGCCAGCAGTTTGTGGGGGGGTAATCAGCCCCAGCATTTT. It yields the protein CASSLWGGNQPQHF.

The chain carries TRBV6-1 and TRBJ2-5; 10 bases line up with TRBD2. The tail of the sequence fits TRBJ2-7 better, so the J call may be wrong. There are 13 residues in the CDR3. Looked up from germline, CDR1 is MNHNS and CDR2 is SASEGT. Written as DNA, the CDR3 is TGTGCCAGCATGGGTAGCGGGAGGCCCGAGCAGTACTTC. Protein sequence: CASMGSGRPEQYF.

CDR3 bases: TGTGCCAGCATCCCCATCCGGGGGGACGGATACGAGCAGTACTTC. Residues: CASIPIRGDGYEQYF. This sequence joins TRBV28 and TRBJ2-7, with TRBD2 matching over 7 bases. J gave up 4 bases and V 7 bases, and 13 bases lay outside the gene matches. CDR3 length: 15 amino acids. Germline V gene sequence: CDR1 MDHEN, CDR2 SYDVKM.

V and J are TRBV5-5 and TRBJ2-7; D gene ambiguous. CDR1 is SGHKS and CDR2 is YYEKEE in the germline V gene (reference sequence). Trimming left V 3 bases short and J 6 bases short, with 13 bases between. The CDR3 length is 13 residues. The CDR3 spells CASSYGSSGEQYF. The CDR3 nucleotides read TGTGCCAGCAGCTATGGGTCCTCGGGCGAGCAGTACTTC.

The rearrangement joins TRBV7-7 to TRBJ2-1; tentatively, D is TRBD2 (5 bases). Per the germline V gene, CDR1 is SSHAT and CDR2 is FNYEAQ (reference sequence). V gave up 4 bases and J gave up 3 bases, with 13 bases separating them. The CDR3 is 15 residues long. The CDR3 region is CASSSGLSIYNEQFF. The CDR3 DNA is TGTGCCAGCAGCTCCGGACTGAGTATCTACAATGAGCAGTTCTTC.

The V call is TRBV19, the J call TRBJ2-7, with D perhaps TRBD2 (6 bases). The CDR3 is 13 residues long. Germline V gene sequence: CDR1 LNHDA, CDR2 SQIVND (reference sequence). The V gene lost 6 bases and the J gene lost 3 bases, with 12 bases spanning the gap. Here the CDR3 reads CASSRDFNYEQYF. As DNA, the CDR3 is TGTGCCAGTAGCAGGGACTTCAACTACGAGCAGTACTTC.

The chain recombines TRBV11-2 with TRBJ2-3; a weak D match, TRBD2 (5 bases). Trimming shortened V by 1 base and J by 1 base, and 12 bases separated the two germline ends. Per germline, CDR1 SGHAT and CDR2 FQNNGV. The length of the CDR3 is 16 residues. The CDR3 region is CASSLVPSGGTDTQYF. CDR3 nucleotide sequence: TGTGCCAGCAGCTTAGTTCCCTCCGGGGGCACAGATACGCAGTATTTT.

The chain recombines TRBV7-3 with TRBJ2-6; D is undetermined. This CDR3 region has 18 residues. Deletions cut 4 bases from V and 0 bases from J, with 16 bases between. CDR1 SGHTA and CDR2 FQGTGA come from the germline V gene. In nucleotides, the CDR3 is TGTGCCAGCAGCTCCTCACTCGATCGATTCTCTGGGGCCAACGTCCTGACTTTC. It encodes CASSSSLDRFSGANVLTF. The full variable domain, with the rest looked up from reference TRBV7-3 and TRBJ2-6, is GAGVSQTPSNKVTEKGKYVELRCDPISGHTALYWYRQSLGQGPEFLIYFQGTGAADDSGLPNDRFFAVRPEGSVSTLKIQRTERGDSAVYLCASSSSLDRFSGANVLTFGAGSRLTVL.

The rearrangement uses TRBV4-1 and TRBJ2-3; a weak D match, TRBD1 (5 bases). This CDR3 spans 15 amino acids. The V gene's germline CDR1 is MGHRA and CDR2 YSYEKL. Trimming took 5 bases from V and 5 from J, leaving 17 bases between them. The CDR3 protein is CASSERQGSRDTQYF. The CDR3 bases are TGCGCCAGCAGCGAAAGGCAGGGTTCAAGAGATACGCAGTATTTT.